This T cell receptor (beta chain) derives from a study of blood T cell repertoires in COVID-19. Turning to the study itself: COVID-19 samples collected from the United States, Italy and Spain covered acute and convalescent phases. T cells, B-cell-depleted T cells, or PBMCs provided the cDNA or gDNA that served as material.

This clone was seen a single time. In the source study's methods: Estimates of nucleated cell counts were drawn from the amplification of reference gene primers. The protocol was immunoSEQ multiplex PCR, while the TCRdb copy is restricted to in-frame clones and leaves out a portion. V and J calls plus clone size are reproduced from that table; the DNA served to infer D and trimming. Of over 300,000 clones listed, around 89% were seen once; the top ten hold 6.5%. Germline V lookup: CDR1 SGHRS, CDR2 YFSETQ. Germline trimming cut 0 bases from V and 3 bases from J; bases unmatched to any gene: 12. This CDR3 spans 18 amino acids.

This clonotype originated in a man in his late teens or twenties with active or convalescent COVID-19. The sample comprised peripheral blood. The chain links TRBV5-1 to TRBJ2-7, with 10 bases that match TRBD2. CDR3 in amino acids: CASSLASSGSFPDYEQYF. CDR3 in DNA: TGCGCCAGCAGCTTGGCCTCTAGCGGGAGTTTCCCCGACTACGAGCAGTACTTC. The full variable domain, with the rest looked up from reference TRBV5-1 and TRBJ2-7, is KAGVTQTPRYLIKTRGQQVTLSCSPISGHRSVSWYQQTPGQGLQFLFEYFSETQRNKGNFPGRFSGRQFSNSRSEMNVSTLELGDSALYLCASSLASSGSFPDYEQYFGPGTRLTVT.